This record looks at one T cell receptor (beta chain) sequence and its context. The antigen is not known. Primers included in the PCR were 60 Vbeta and 13 Jbeta primers. The repertoire was sequenced with immunoSEQ multiplex PCR; TCRdb's copy has only in-frame clones and lacks some. Recorded for this sample: about 200,000 clones. V lost 3 bases and J lost 11, with 11 bases in between. The germline V gene encodes CDR1 MRHNA and CDR2 SNTAGT. This CDR3 region has 13 residues. Each donor was nominally healthy when sampled (though unrecorded immune exposures were likely). The sample belongs to a study of cytomegalovirus exposure and HLA in healthy donors. General study points: Sequencing likely generated an artifact that appeared as a cluster of highly shared sequence variants. Highest at DRB1 and lowest at HLA-C, TCR association rates differed among HLA loci in a later analysis.

The TCR sequence derives from a boy younger than 18 in good health and CMV-seronegative. The sample comprised PBMCs. The V and J genes are TRBV6-4 and TRBJ1-6; possible D gene TRBD1, 5 bases. CDR3 DNA: TGTGCCAGCAGTGAAGACAGTGGGGCACCCCTCCACTTT. As protein: CASSEDSGAPLHF.